This is a list of T cell receptor beta chains from one sample in a study of blood T cell repertoires in COVID-19. Data came from immunoSEQ multiplex PCR; TCRdb stores just in-frame clones and leaves some out. The sample includes roughly 300,000 clones, roughly 87% of them seen just once. The sample comprised peripheral blood. These receptors were obtained from a human donor in a cohort sampled during active COVID-19. Both conserved end residues are part of each CDR3. The D gene is left open where the match is weak. The size entry is marked missing in some rows and otherwise reads once, few, many or a size class.

j_call | v_call | clone_size | d_call | cdr3_nt | cdr3_aa
TRBJ1-3 | TRBV28 | - | TRBD1 | TGTGCCAGCAGCCCCCAGGACAGGGCGAGAAACACCATATATTTT | CASSPQDRARNTIYF
TRBJ2-1 | TRBV5-1 | - | - | TGCGCCAGCAGCGTTAGACAGATCAACAATGAGCAGTTCTTC | CASSVRQINNEQFF
TRBJ1-1 | TRBV7-3 | - | TRBD1 | TGTGCCAGCACCCGGACAGGGGGCACTGAAGCTTTCTTT | CASTRTGGTEAFF
TRBJ2-4 | TRBV18 | - | TRBD2 | TGTGCCAGCTCACCACTTCCCACTAGCGGGAGAAACATTCAGTACTTC | CASSPLPTSGRNIQYF
TRBJ2-1 | TRBV2 | - | TRBD2 | TGTGCCAGTAAGCGGGAAGGGGATGAGCAGTTCTTC | CASKREGDEQFF
TRBJ1-3 | TRBV12-5 | - | TRBD1 | TGTGCTAGTGGTTTACGCAGGCGGGACAGCACTACCTCTGGAAACACCATATATTTT | CASGLRRRDSTTSGNTIYF
TRBJ1-1 | TRBV7-2 | once | TRBD1 | TGTGCCAGCAGCTTACAACAGGGGGCAAATGAAGCTTTCTTT | CASSLQQGANEAFF
TRBJ2-2 | TRBV19 | - | - | TGTGCCAGTAGTCATCAGGGTGGGGAGCTGTTTTTT | CASSHQGGELFF
TRBJ2-2 | TRBV6-1 | - | - | TGTGCCAGCAGTGAAAGCGGAGGGGAGCCCGGGGAGCTGTTTTTT | CASSESGGEPGELFF
TRBJ1-2 | TRBV7-2 | - | - | TGTGCCAGCAGCCCGTACAGGGAGCCCTCCTATGGCTACACCTTC | CASSPYREPSYGYTF
TRBJ2-3 | TRBV28 | once | - | TGTGCCAGCAGTCCCCTATTCGATACGCAGTATTTT | CASSPLFDTQYF
TRBJ2-1 | TRBV7-2 | - | - | TGTGCCAGCAGCTTAGGGCGGTCAAATGAGCAGTTCTTC | CASSLGRSNEQFF
TRBJ1-5 | TRBV3-1/TRBV3-2 | - | - | TGTGCCAGCAGCAGGACAGACAATCAGCCCCAGCATTTT | CASSRTDNQPQHF
TRBJ1-1 | TRBV11-3 | once | - | TGTGCCAGCAGCTTGGTCCGGGACACTGAAGCTTTCTTT | CASSLVRDTEAFF
TRBJ2-1 | TRBV5-8 | - | TRBD1 | TGTGCCAGCAGTCCGGACAGGTACAATGAGCAGTTCTTC | CASSPDRYNEQFF
TRBJ2-1 | TRBV25-1 | once | TRBD2 | TGTGCCAGCAGTACGGCGGGAGGGAGTAATGAGCAGTTCTTC | CASSTAGGSNEQFF
TRBJ2-7 | TRBV19 | - | - | TGTGCCAGTAGTTTCAGACCCCGGGACGAGCAGTACTTC | CASSFRPRDEQYF
TRBJ1-5 | TRBV19 | - | TRBD1 | TGTGCCAGTATTTGGGGACAGGGGAGCAATCAGCCCCAGCATTTT | CASIWGQGSNQPQHF
TRBJ2-3 | TRBV3-1/TRBV3-2 | - | - | TGTGCCAGCAGCCAAGGACAGGGATCGGGGGCGCAGTATTTT | CASSQGQGSGAQYF
TRBJ2-7 | TRBV5-1 | - | - | TGCGCCAGCAGCTCCTTTGGGGGGAGAACTAACTACGAGCAGTACTTC | CASSSFGGRTNYEQYF
TRBJ2-7 | TRBV6-5 | - | TRBD2 | TGTGCCAGCAGTCCGGGACTACCCTACGAGCAGTACTTC | CASSPGLPYEQYF
TRBJ2-1 | TRBV6-4 | - | - | TGTGCCAGCAGTGATGGTGGGAGCCCCTGGAATGAGCAGTTCTTC | CASSDGGSPWNEQFF
TRBJ2-2 | TRBV6-5 | - | TRBD2 | TGTGCCAGCGTCTTAGCGGGAGGTACCGGGGAGCTGTTTTTT | CASVLAGGTGELFF
TRBJ1-1 | TRBV19 | - | - | TGTGCCAGTAGTAATACAGGTCCGAACACTGAAGCTTTCTTT | CASSNTGPNTEAFF
TRBJ2-3 | TRBV5-1 | - | TRBD2 | TGCGCCAGCAGCAAAGCGGGAGGGTTGTCAGATACGCAGTATTTT | CASSKAGGLSDTQYF
TRBJ2-7 | TRBV7-9 | - | TRBD2 | TGTGCCAGCAGCTTAGTAATGATCGGTAGCGGGGCGGACTACGAGCAGTACTTC | CASSLVMIGSGADYEQYF
TRBJ1-2 | TRBV27 | - | - | TGTGCCAGCAGTTTAGATCCCAGGGGTTACTACGGCTACACCTTC | CASSLDPRGYYGYTF
TRBJ1-3 | TRBV11-2 | - | - | TGTGCCAGCAGCTTACTTCGGGGTAACACCATATATTTT | CASSLLRGNTIYF
TRBJ1-2 | TRBV7-9 | few | - | TGTGCCAGCAGCTCGGGCCCGGGGGGCTACACCTTC | CASSSGPGGYTF
TRBJ2-1 | TRBV5-1 | - | - | TGCGCCAGCAGCTTCGAACAGGGACTAACGCAGTTCTTC | CASSFEQGLTQFF
TRBJ2-7 | TRBV30 | once | - | TGTGCCTGGAGCGGGGGGACAAGTACGTACGAGCAGTACTTC | CAWSGGTSTYEQYF
TRBJ1-4 | TRBV28 | - | - | TGTGCCAGCAGTTTTGCGGGCTCTAATGAAAAACTGTTTTTT | CASSFAGSNEKLFF
TRBJ1-2 | TRBV2 | many | - | TGTGCCAGCAGCGAACGGCCGAGCGCGGGGCTCATCTATGGCTACACCTTC | CASSERPSAGLIYGYTF
TRBJ1-2 | TRBV19 | - | TRBD1 | TGTGCCAGTACAAAAACGCAGGGGGCTGATCACTATGGCTACACCTTC | CASTKTQGADHYGYTF
TRBJ2-1 | TRBV19 | - | TRBD1 | TGTGCCTTAGAGGGGGCCGAGGACAATGAGCAGTTCTTC | CALEGAEDNEQFF
TRBJ2-1 | TRBV4-1 | few | - | TGCGCCAGCAGCCCATCCAGCTACAATGAGCAGTTCTTC | CASSPSSYNEQFF
TRBJ2-1 | TRBV11-2 | - | - | TGTGCCAGCAGCTCGTTCCGGGGGAGGTCCTACAATGAGCAGTTCTTC | CASSSFRGRSYNEQFF
TRBJ2-6 | TRBV4-3 | - | - | TGCGCCAGCAGCCCGCATGGTAGCTCTGGGGCCAACGTCCTGACTTTC | CASSPHGSSGANVLTF
TRBJ2-5 | TRBV28 | - | TRBD1 | TGTGCCAGCAGTTCCCCGGGACAGGGAGAGACCCAGTACTTC | CASSSPGQGETQYF
TRBJ2-5 | TRBV7-6 | - | TRBD2 | TGTGCCAGCAGCTTGTCAGGGCTAGCGGGATCAGAGACCCAGTACTTC | CASSLSGLAGSETQYF
TRBJ2-1 | TRBV5-4 | - | - | TGTGCCAGCAGCTTGGTTGCCGGGTTGGATGAGCAGTTCTTC | CASSLVAGLDEQFF
TRBJ1-1 | TRBV7-9 | - | - | TGTGCCAGCAGCTTACCCTCGAACACTGAAGCTTTCTTT | CASSLPSNTEAFF
TRBJ1-2 | TRBV7-2 | - | - | TGTGCCAGCAGCACTCAGGCGGGATATGGCTACACCTTC | CASSTQAGYGYTF
TRBJ2-7 | TRBV7-9 | - | TRBD2 | TGTGCCAGCGGGACTAGCGCCTACGAGCAGTACTTC | CASGTSAYEQYF
TRBJ2-2 | TRBV3-1/TRBV3-2 | - | - | TGTGCCAGCAGCCAAGGGGGGGCCGGGGAGCTGTTTTTT | CASSQGGAGELFF
TRBJ2-6 | TRBV6-2/TRBV6-3 | - | - | TGTGCCAGCAGTTTCCTAGATGTTATAGTCTCTGGGGCCAACGTCCTGACTTTC | CASSFLDVIVSGANVLTF
TRBJ1-1 | TRBV7-9 | - | TRBD1 | TGTGCCAGCAGCTTAGACCAGGGGGCTGAAGCTTTCTTT | CASSLDQGAEAFF
TRBJ1-2 | TRBV30 | - | - | TGTGCCTGGAGTGTAGACAGATTCTATGGCTACACCTTC | CAWSVDRFYGYTF
TRBJ1-4 | TRBV6-5 | - | - | TGTGCCAGCAAAAGGGCGGGTATAGAAAAACTGTTTTTT | CASKRAGIEKLFF
TRBJ2-5 | TRBV6-2/TRBV6-3 | - | TRBD2 | TGTGCCAGCAGTTACGGAGGACTAGCCCAAGAGACCCAGTACTTC | CASSYGGLAQETQYF
TRBJ2-7 | TRBV3-1/TRBV3-2 | - | - | TGTGCCAGCAGCCAAGTCCGGGGATACGAGCAGTACTTC | CASSQVRGYEQYF
TRBJ2-5 | TRBV14 | - | TRBD1 | TGTGCCAGCAGCCGTACTCCGGGACAGAGCTCGACCCAGTACTTC | CASSRTPGQSSTQYF
TRBJ2-1 | TRBV7-8 | - | TRBD2 | TGTGCCAGCAGCTTAAGTCGCGGGAGCTCCTACAATGAGCAGTTCTTC | CASSLSRGSSYNEQFF
TRBJ2-7 | TRBV9 | - | TRBD2 | TGTGCCAGCGCAGGGACGGCTAGCGGTACGAGCGAGCAGTACTTC | CASAGTASGTSEQYF
TRBJ1-4 | TRBV2 | few | - | TGTGCCAGCAGTGAACTCAGGACAGCCAACAATGAAAAACTGTTTTTT | CASSELRTANNEKLFF
TRBJ2-7 | TRBV4-2 | - | TRBD2 | TGTGCCAGCAGCCAGACGGGACTAGCACCCTACGAGCAGTACTTC | CASSQTGLAPYEQYF
TRBJ2-3 | TRBV5-5 | - | TRBD2 | TGTGCCAGCAGCTACGGGACTAGCGGGAGCACAGATACGCAGTATTTT | CASSYGTSGSTDTQYF